What follows are 2 T cell receptor beta chains derived from one specimen sequenced in a study of blood T cells in healthy people across ages. Through a sample-barcoded 5' primer and a J-beta primer mix, a second PCR was run for roughly 7 to 12 cycles. TCRdb reprocessed the 5' RACE reads via MiXCR and lists one record per CDR3 protein. The sample yields approximately 880,000 distinct CDR3 sequences, about 48% seen once. The sample consisted of blood. These TCRs come from a man aged 25 to 40 in good health.

A few counts support this clonotype. The chain has TRBV6-2 or TRBV6-3 and TRBJ2-7; TRBD1 might be the D (5 bases). Trimming stripped 2 bases from V and 3 bases from J, with 8 bases between. The CDR3 contains 13 residues. Germline-derived CDR1 and CDR2 are MNHEY and SVGEGT. The CDR3 DNA reads as TGTGCCAGCAGTTACGAGGACAACTACGAGCAGTACTTC. As protein: CASSYEDNYEQYF.

V usage is TRBV4-3 and J usage is TRBJ2-5; TRBD2 matches at 9 bases. Unmatched junction bases numbered 7, after V lost 1 base and J lost 1 base. The germline V gene has CDR1 LGHNA and CDR2 YSLEER. CDR3 length equals 17 residues. CDR3 amino acids: CASSQGIASGAQETQYF. The CDR3 coding sequence is TGCGCCAGCAGCCAAGGAATTGCTAGCGGGGCCCAAGAGACCCAGTACTTC.